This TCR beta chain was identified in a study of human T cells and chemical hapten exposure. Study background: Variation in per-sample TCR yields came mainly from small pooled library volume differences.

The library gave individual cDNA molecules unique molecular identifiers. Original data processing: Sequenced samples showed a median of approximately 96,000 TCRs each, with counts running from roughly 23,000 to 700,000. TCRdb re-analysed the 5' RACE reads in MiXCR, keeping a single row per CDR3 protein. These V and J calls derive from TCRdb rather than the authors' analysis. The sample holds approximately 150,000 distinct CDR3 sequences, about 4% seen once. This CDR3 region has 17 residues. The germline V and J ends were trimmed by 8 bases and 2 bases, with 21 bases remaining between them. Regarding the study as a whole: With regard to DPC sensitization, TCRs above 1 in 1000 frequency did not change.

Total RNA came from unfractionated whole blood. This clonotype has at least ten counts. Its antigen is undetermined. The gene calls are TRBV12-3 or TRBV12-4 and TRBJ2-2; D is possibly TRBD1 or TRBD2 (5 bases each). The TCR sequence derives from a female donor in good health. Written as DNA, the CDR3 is TGTGCCAGCTCCCAGGTCCGGGGCCCTCGAAACACCGGGGAGCTGTTTTTT. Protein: CASSQVRGPRNTGELFF.